Reported below is one T cell receptor beta chain. Its antigen is not known. This specimen belongs to a study of T cell repertoires in cytomegalovirus infection. Across the study: Shared public TCR beta signatures pointed to both CMV infection and a matching HLA type. General study points: Cumulative frequency of public TCR beta families picked out carriers of CMV plus the relevant HLA.

MiXCR, run by TCRdb on the reads, gives a single entry per CDR3 protein. The data hold roughly 160,000 distinct CDR3 sequences, with about 20% observed a single time. Germline V gene data show CDR1 as SGHAT and CDR2 as FQNNGV. The CDR3 runs to 12 residues. Trimming stripped 5 bases from V and 4 bases from J, with 8 bases between. The receptor was derived from a human donor in good health (CMV status not recorded). Some clones in this sample may be carry-over from other donors' samples. The source was CD8+ T cells from cultured PBMCs, collected from culture after CMV antigen stimulation. This rearrangement joins TRBV11-2 to TRBJ1-2; D ambiguous. CDR3: CASSLVGYGYTF. The CDR3, as DNA: TGTGCCAGCAGCCTAGTAGGCTATGGCTACACCTTC.